The next 8 T cell receptor beta chains were all read from a single sample in a study of shared clonotypes between healthy human individuals. Some clones are missing from TCRdb's copy, which holds only in-frame ones; the method was immunoSEQ multiplex PCR. The sample carries about 1.5 million clones, around 98% recorded once. Sequencing used naive CD4+ T cells sorted from blood. Subset described: CD45RA+ positively selected. These receptors were obtained from a man aged 25-40 years in good health.

V usage is TRBV28 and J usage is TRBJ2-7; 9 bases match TRBD2. V gave up 3 bases and J gave up 6 bases; unmatched junction bases: 6. Looked up from germline, CDR1 is MDHEN and CDR2 is SYDVKM. The length of the CDR3 is 14 residues. The CDR3 bases are TGTGCCAGCAGTTTCCCGGGACTAGCCCCCGAGCAGTACTTC. Its translation is CASSFPGLAPEQYF.

This clone was detected once. The genes are TRBV28 and TRBJ1-5, with TRBD1 matching 9 bases. This CDR3 has 15 amino acids. After removal of 5 bases from V and 4 bases from J, the junction contained 6 bases not matched to a gene. Germline V gives CDR1 MDHEN, CDR2 SYDVKM. The CDR3 loop reads CASSIRTGANQPQHF. CDR3 DNA sequence: TGTGCCAGCAGTATCCGGACAGGGGCTAATCAGCCCCAGCATTTT.

The CDR3 DNA sequence: TGTGCCAGCAGCTTGAGGGGACAGACGAATCGCTACACCTTC. Translated, it gives CASSLRGQTNRYTF. This rearrangement joins TRBV5-6 to TRBJ1-2; 7 nucleotides line up with TRBD1. Trimming removed 1 base from V and 9 bases from J; junction bases left unmatched: 9. This CDR3 region has 14 residues. Germline CDR1 is SGHDT and CDR2 is YYEEEE.

This sequence joins TRBV10-1 and TRBJ1-2; D unresolved. The V end lost 2 bases, the J end lost 5 bases, and 9 bases lay between the germline ends. The CDR3 extends over 13 amino acids. Germline V gene lookup returns CDR1 WNHNN and CDR2 SYGVQD (reference sequence). CDR3 nucleotides: TGCGCCAGCAGTGAGAACCTCGGATATGGCTACACCTTC. Encoded protein: CASSENLGYGYTF.

The gene calls are TRBV5-1 and TRBJ2-3, with TRBD2 matching 14 bases. The CDR3 loop spans 15 amino acids. Germline V gene sequence: CDR1 SGHRS, CDR2 YFSETQ. J lost 5 bases, V lost 3 bases, and 2 bases had no gene match. CDR3: CASSSGLAGVDTQYF. In DNA, the CDR3 is TGCGCCAGCAGCTCGGGACTAGCGGGAGTAGATACGCAGTATTTT.

The V gene is TRBV9, the J gene TRBJ2-1; 7 nucleotides match TRBD2. The trim removed 7 bases at V and 6 bases at J, leaving 10 bases unmatched. The germline V gene encodes CDR1 SGDLS and CDR2 YYNGEE. The CDR3 spans 14 residues. This CDR3 reads CASLADGASNEQFF. The CDR3 bases are TGTGCCAGCCTAGCGGATGGGGCTTCCAATGAGCAGTTCTTC.

This chain uses TRBV5-1 with TRBJ2-3; no clear D. Germline V gene sequence: CDR1 SGHRS, CDR2 YFSETQ. The V gene lost 3 bases and the J gene lost 5 bases, with 4 bases spanning the gap. The CDR3 covers 11 residues. The CDR3 protein is CASSWKDTQYF. CDR3 DNA: TGCGCCAGCAGCTGGAAAGATACGCAGTATTTT.

This clone was counted a single time. The J gene is TRBJ2-7, the V gene TRBV27; 13 bases fit TRBD2. Germline loops: CDR1 MNHEY, CDR2 SMNVEV (reference sequence). J was trimmed by 4 bases and V by 5 bases; bases with no gene match: 8. The CDR3 spans 16 residues. The CDR3 sequence is CASSRGLAGPPYEQYF. Written as DNA, the CDR3 is TGTGCCAGCAGTCGGGGACTAGCGGGACCTCCATACGAGCAGTACTTC.